Listed below are T cell receptor beta chains from one sample, sequenced in a study of blood T cell repertoires in COVID-19. Profiled with immunoSEQ multiplex PCR; TCRdb holds only in-frame clones, not every one. The sample has around 54,000 clones, approximately 90% seen once. Sequencing was carried out using peripheral blood. These receptors all come from a woman aged 40 to 50 with active COVID-19. CDR3s include the opening cysteine and the closing phenylalanine or tryptophan. D genes are given only for firm matches. A row's size may be missing; if present it is once, few, many or a size class.

j_call,clone_size,d_call,v_call,cdr3_nt,cdr3_aa
TRBJ2-3,-,TRBD2,TRBV4-1,TGCGCCAGCAGCCATTATTCCGCGGGGGGGCCACGGGATACGCAGTATTTT,CASSHYSAGGPRDTQYF
TRBJ2-3,few,-,TRBV11-3,TGTGCCAGCAGCGACGGGGACACAGATACGCAGTATTTT,CASSDGDTDTQYF
TRBJ1-2,-,-,TRBV14,TGTGCCAGCAGCCTATCGGTTAACTATGGCTACACCTTC,CASSLSVNYGYTF
TRBJ2-3,-,-,TRBV14,TGTGCCAGCAGCCAAGATCGAGGGGGTCTCACAGATACGCAGTATTTT,CASSQDRGGLTDTQYF
TRBJ2-1,-,-,TRBV7-2,TGTGCCAGCAGCTTAGACAGTAGCTCCTACAATGAGCAGTTCTTC,CASSLDSSSYNEQFF
TRBJ2-3,-,-,TRBV5-5,TGTGCCAGCAGCTCCCGCGAGGGAGTCACAGATACGCAGTATTTT,CASSSREGVTDTQYF
TRBJ1-2,-,-,TRBV20-1,TGCAGTGCCAACAGGGTTGTGGGCTACACCTTC,CSANRVVGYTF
TRBJ1-6,once,-,TRBV6-5,TGTGCCATCTCACCGGGAACATCGAATAATTCACCCCTCCACTTT,CAISPGTSNNSPLHF
TRBJ2-7,-,TRBD1,TRBV10-3,TGTGCCATCAGTGAGTCGTATCTGGACAGGCCTCCCTACGAGCAGTACTTC,CAISESYLDRPPYEQYF
TRBJ1-1,-,-,TRBV7-8,TGTGCCAGCAGCCTTAACAGGGTCATGAACACTGAAGCTTTCTTT,CASSLNRVMNTEAFF
TRBJ2-6,-,-,TRBV4-1,TGCGCCAGCAGCCAACTTAGATCTGGGGCCAACGTCCTGACTTTC,CASSQLRSGANVLTF
TRBJ1-2,-,-,TRBV10-3,TGTGCCATCAGTACTCCGTTGTCAATTGGGCGATATGGCTACACCTTC,CAISTPLSIGRYGYTF
TRBJ1-1,-,-,TRBV18,TGTGCCAGCTCACCACAACAGGGCGCGGCTGAAGCTTTCTTT,CASSPQQGAAEAFF
TRBJ2-1,few,TRBD2,TRBV4-3,TGCGCCAGCAGCCAGCGGCAACCGGGGGGGGACAATGAGCAGTTCTTC,CASSQRQPGGDNEQFF
TRBJ2-3,-,TRBD1,TRBV2,TGTGCCAGCAAACCGAACAGGGGGAGCTCAGATACGCAGTATTTT,CASKPNRGSSDTQYF
TRBJ1-1,-,-,TRBV20-1,TGCAGTGCCACCGCCGGGGCTTTCTTT,CSATAGAFF
TRBJ2-1,-,-,TRBV24-1,TGTGCCACCAGTGATTCCGGCAGGGTCCACGAGCAGTTCTTC,CATSDSGRVHEQFF
TRBJ1-6,-,-,TRBV2,TGTGCCAGCAGTGATCTCAGAAATTCACCCCTCCACTTT,CASSDLRNSPLHF
TRBJ1-1,-,-,TRBV9,TGTGCCAGCAGCGTAGTATCTATCGGGGTGAAAATTCCTGAAGCTTTCTTT,CASSVVSIGVKIPEAFF
TRBJ2-2,few,TRBD2,TRBV3-1/TRBV3-2,TGTGCCAGCAGCTCCCGGACTAGCGGGGGGTCCGGGGAGCTGTTTTTT,CASSSRTSGGSGELFF
TRBJ1-1,-,-,TRBV5-1,TGCGCCAGCAGTTCGCGTCAACTCAACACTGAAGCTTTCTTT,CASSSRQLNTEAFF
TRBJ2-1,-,-,TRBV6-5,TGTGCCAGCAGACGTAGCTCCTACAATGAGCAGTTCTTC,CASRRSSYNEQFF
TRBJ1-6,-,TRBD1,TRBV30,TGTGCCTGGAGTACGGGACAGGGGAATTCACCCCTCCACTTT,CAWSTGQGNSPLHF
TRBJ1-2,few,-,TRBV4-2,TGTGCCAGCAGCCAACCAACGTTTCGGGGTGGCTACACCTTC,CASSQPTFRGGYTF
TRBJ1-2,-,-,TRBV18,TGTGCCAGCTCACTACAGGAGTCTAACTATGGCTACACCTTC,CASSLQESNYGYTF
TRBJ1-2,-,TRBD1,TRBV6-2/TRBV6-3,TGTGCCAGCAGTTACCAGGGGGCGAACTATGGCTACACCTTC,CASSYQGANYGYTF
TRBJ1-2,-,-,TRBV18,TGTGCCAGCTCACCGGGGGCAGGTGTCTATGGCTACACCTTC,CASSPGAGVYGYTF
TRBJ2-1,-,TRBD1,TRBV14,TGTGCCAGCAGCTCGGACAGGGGGCTTTCCTACAATGAGCAGTTCTTC,CASSSDRGLSYNEQFF
TRBJ1-1,-,-,TRBV11-3,TGTGCCAGCAGCTTCGGGATTTTGAACACTGAAGCTTTCTTT,CASSFGILNTEAFF
TRBJ2-1,-,-,TRBV7-3,TGTGCCAGCAGCCCAACTAGGGACAATGAGCAGTTCTTC,CASSPTRDNEQFF
TRBJ1-5,-,-,TRBV2,TGTGCCAGCAGTGCAGGGTTAGGACAGCCCCAGCATTTT,CASSAGLGQPQHF
TRBJ2-2,-,TRBD1,TRBV7-2,TGTGCCAGCAGCCCGCGAGGGGGCCGAGGCACCGGGGAGCTGTTTTTT,CASSPRGGRGTGELFF
TRBJ1-5,-,TRBD1,TRBV30,TGTGCCTGGTCGCGGGACAGGGGTTTGGGGCAGCCCCAGCATTTT,CAWSRDRGLGQPQHF
TRBJ1-1,-,TRBD1,TRBV5-4,TGTGCCAGCAGCATACAGGGGCTTATCACTGAAGCTTTCTTT,CASSIQGLITEAFF
TRBJ1-6,-,-,TRBV3-1/TRBV3-2,TGTGCCAGCAGCCAAGATCAATCACCCCTCCACTTT,CASSQDQSPLHF
TRBJ2-3,-,TRBD1,TRBV7-2,TGTGCCAGCAGCTCCCCACTAGACAGGGCAGATACGCAGTATTTT,CASSSPLDRADTQYF
TRBJ1-2,-,-,TRBV29-1,TGCAGCGTTGGGGGAGGACGAGAGGATCCCTATGGCTACACCTTC,CSVGGGREDPYGYTF
TRBJ2-3,-,-,TRBV5-4,TGTGCCAGCAGCTTGGAATACGGGTCCTTAGATACGCAGTATTTT,CASSLEYGSLDTQYF
TRBJ2-3,-,-,TRBV11-3,TGTGCCAGCAGCCCACCGGGTGTCCCGGATACGCAGTATTTT,CASSPPGVPDTQYF
TRBJ2-2,-,TRBD1,TRBV15,TGTGCCACCAGGCTACCGGGACAGGGGGCGGTCGGGGAGCTGTTTTTT,CATRLPGQGAVGELFF
TRBJ1-6,few,-,TRBV11-2,TGTGCCAGCAGCTTGCCGGGGGGGCCCCTCCACTTT,CASSLPGGPLHF
TRBJ1-2,once,-,TRBV7-6,TGTGCCAGCAGCCCCACCGGTAACTATGGCTACACCTTC,CASSPTGNYGYTF